Listed below are T cell receptor beta chains from one sample, sequenced in a study of monozygotic twins with inflammatory bowel disease. From its re-call of the 5' RACE reads, TCRdb lists each CDR3 protein once, without DNA. The table for this sample gives 300,000 to 350,000 distinct CDR3 sequences. Specimen: blood. The source is a human donor with ulcerative colitis or Crohn's disease, or a healthy co-twin of an affected twin (not recorded which). CDR3s include the opening cysteine and the closing phenylalanine or tryptophan.

J gene,V gene,CDR3 protein
TRBJ1-1,TRBV7-2,CASSRQGAIAEAFF
TRBJ1-1,TRBV5-1,CASSLDKNTEAFF
TRBJ2-1,TRBV20-1,CSARGPSGMGSNEQFF
TRBJ2-2,TRBV30,CAWRTGTRGGELFF
TRBJ2-1,TRBV4-2,CASSPRTSGLYNEQFF
TRBJ2-4,TRBV20-1,CSATLPAGLAKNMQYF
TRBJ1-2,TRBV29-1,CSVRTGDHGYTF
TRBJ1-1,TRBV7-2,CASSRGTKAFF
TRBJ2-2,TRBV20-1,CSARTSGSTGELFF
TRBJ2-6,TRBV7-7,CASSPGDIRQGPGANVLTF
TRBJ1-2,TRBV5-1,CASSSDILSYTF
TRBJ1-1,TRBV7-9,CASSSGTTHHNTEAFF
TRBJ1-1,TRBV5-1,CASSYLSISSNTEAFF
TRBJ2-1,TRBV18,CASSPPATNNEQFF
TRBJ1-5,TRBV20-1,CSARVDQPQHF
TRBJ1-2,TRBV3-1,CASSQDPSEPLYGYTF
TRBJ2-7,TRBV5-1,CASSPTTEGSKEQYF
TRBJ1-5,TRBV4-1,CASSHPGTRNQPQHF
TRBJ2-1,TRBV15,CATSRASGRHNEQFF
TRBJ2-7,TRBV20-1,CSAREASGAAEQYF
TRBJ2-7,TRBV20-1,CSASQAPSPYEQYF
TRBJ2-7,TRBV6-1,CASSEDRGAYEQYF
TRBJ2-3,TRBV20-1,CSASWGGWGTDTQYF
TRBJ2-1,TRBV12-3/TRBV12-4,CASSFGNRGSSYNEQFF
TRBJ2-1,TRBV7-8,CASSPRLEPNEQFF
TRBJ2-5,TRBV3-1,CASSPQSPGAVGETQYF
TRBJ1-2,TRBV5-4,CASSLGENYGYTF
TRBJ1-4,TRBV6-1,CASRQTDRNNEKLFF
TRBJ2-7,TRBV2,CASNVGYEQYF
TRBJ2-7,TRBV18,CASSPRVDGSYEQYF
TRBJ2-5,TRBV7-2,CASSPGIQETQYF
TRBJ2-7,TRBV3-1,CASSQVGQGAMTYEQYF